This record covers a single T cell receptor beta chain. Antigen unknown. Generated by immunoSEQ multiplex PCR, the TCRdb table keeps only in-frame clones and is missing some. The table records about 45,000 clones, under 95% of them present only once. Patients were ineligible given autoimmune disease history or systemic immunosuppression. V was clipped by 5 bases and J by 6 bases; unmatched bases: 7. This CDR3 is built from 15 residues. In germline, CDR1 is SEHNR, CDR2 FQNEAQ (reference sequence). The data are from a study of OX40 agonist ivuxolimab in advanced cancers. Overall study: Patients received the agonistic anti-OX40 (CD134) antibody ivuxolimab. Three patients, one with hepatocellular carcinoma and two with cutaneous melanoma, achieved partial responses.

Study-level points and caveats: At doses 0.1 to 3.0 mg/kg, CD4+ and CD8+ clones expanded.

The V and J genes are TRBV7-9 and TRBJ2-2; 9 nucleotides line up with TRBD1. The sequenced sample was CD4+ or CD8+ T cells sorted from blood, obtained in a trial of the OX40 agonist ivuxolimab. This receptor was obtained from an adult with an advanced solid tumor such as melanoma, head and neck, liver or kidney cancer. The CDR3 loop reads CASSPGTGTPGELFF. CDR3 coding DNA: TGTGCCAGCAGCCCCGGGACAGGGACTCCCGGGGAGCTGTTTTTT.